The sequence of this T cell receptor beta chain was determined in a study of Graves' ophthalmopathy and Graves' hyperthyroidism (dated by TCRdb to 2016 to 2019). Study-wide context: Peripheral blood was collected before any treatment was given, at the time of initial diagnosis. Following sample collection, hyperthyroidism patients were given methimazole at a starting dose of 30 mg daily, and ophthalmopathy patients were given high-dose intravenous methylprednisolone. An independent validation cohort was composed of 18 hyperthyroidism patients and over 15 patients who later progressed from hyperthyroidism to ophthalmopathy. To tell Graves' ophthalmopathy apart from Graves' hyperthyroidism, and to predict which patients would progress to ophthalmopathy, the study relied on TCR beta repertoire signatures. In total, approximately 130 blood samples were TCR-sequenced: 43 ophthalmopathy, approximately 80 hyperthyroidism and approximately 17 hyperthyroidism-to-ophthalmopathy patients. For training and testing, the 100 or so patients in the discovery cohort were randomly divided in a 7:3 ratio. In six hyperthyroidism patients, T-cell repertoires of thyroid tissue and blood were compared. To explore V-J signatures that separate ophthalmopathy from hyperthyroidism, a discovery set of about a hundred patients was enrolled, consisting of 43 with ophthalmopathy and around 57 with stable hyperthyroidism.

For repertoire sequencing, the TCR beta CDR3 regions were amplified from RNA transcripts. The first round was an RT-PCR using HTBI primers with the Qiagen OneStep RT-PCR kit, and this first round was followed by a second-round multiplex PCR, then size selection and purification. Sequencing of the libraries was carried out on an Illumina HiSeq2000 in paired-end mode with 100 bp reads. The original methods were these. Reads were processed with SOAPnuke, discarding reads with adapters, uncalled bases, mean Phred below 15, or no exact constant-primer or identifier match. COPE v1.2.5 was used to merge the high-quality paired reads. Each unique nucleotide sequence was defined as a clonotype, and clonotypes were aligned to IMGT TRB V, D and J references with MiTCR v1.1. Only V-J combinations with frequency above 0.0001 were analysed, covering over 98% of repertoires. For each V-J combination, a TCR clonal expansion and chaos score was defined as F50 clonal expansion divided by the chaos observed in the TCRdist matrix. Features were reduced by Welch's t-statistics and random forest to some 13 V-J combinations, which fed a naive Bayes classifier. The similarity between thyroid and blood repertoires was quantified using the Morisita-Horn index. TCRdb's own reprocessing of the public reads used fastp at Q25 and MiXCR and kept productive beta chains. Each CDR3 protein appears once, grouped with its most common genes and DNA. The V and J calls, along with clone size, are taken from TCRdb and not from the paper's own processing. In all, the sample holds some 410,000 distinct CDR3 sequences, and 21% of those were seen once. Of the sample, roughly 3.2% falls within the top ten clones.

From a lookup of the germline V gene (reference sequence), CDR1 and CDR2 are LGHDT and YNNKEL. The CDR3 runs 15 residues from the cysteine to the phenylalanine. Of all the DNA, just the CDR3 is kept, 45 bases in frame from base 1. The trim is 1 base for V and 3 bases for J, with a gap of 10 bases between the germline ends. Hyperthyroidism was defined as stable when no progression to ophthalmopathy occurred within 18 months of follow-up. Hyperthyroidism patients were newly diagnosed, were aged 18 to 65 years, and had a disease duration under 2 months. Patients with other autoimmune diseases, uncontrolled infections, pregnancy or lactation were excluded from the study. Diagnosis was based on clinical symptoms, serum thyroxine, TRAb, thyroid ultrasound and orbital computed tomography. Ficoll-Paque density gradient centrifugation was used to isolate PBMCs from approximately 10 ml of fresh peripheral blood. Trizol reagent was used to extract the total RNA, and its quality was then checked on an Agilent 2100 Bioanalyzer.

Points the paper makes about the study in general: In validation, the model predicted ophthalmopathy progression with less than 71% sensitivity and roughly 72% specificity; around twelve predicted patients were CT-confirmed with GO in a median of 6.5 months. No statistical method was used to set the sample size in advance, and the investigators knew which group each participant was assigned to. Most expanded thyroid clonotypes with a frequency above 0.001 also appeared in blood, which suggests that blood repertoires may reflect the immune response in the thyroid. The 13-signature model separated ophthalmopathy from stable hyperthyroidism with approximately 90% sensitivity and 81.08% specificity in cross-validation, and 80%/75% in the test set.

This clonotype was found many times. The target of this receptor is not known. No much larger clone exists at a distance of one base, and base qualities are not known. This clonotype was obtained from a woman aged 18-30 years with stable Graves' hyperthyroidism. Donor details come from another sample of the same person, matched by shared clones. Recombination linked TRBV3-1 to TRBJ1-3; the D gene lacks a confident call. Sequenced: peripheral blood. The nucleotide sequence is given as TGTGCCAGCAGCCAAGTACCAGCCGGTGGAAACACCATATATTTT. This is translated as CASSQVPAGGNTIYF.